This T cell receptor (beta chain) was sequenced for a study of cytomegalovirus exposure and HLA in healthy donors. General study findings and limits: DRB1 had the most TCR associations and HLA-C the fewest, a later analysis found, with rates varying by HLA locus.

The PCR made use of 60 Vbeta and 13 Jbeta primers. Sequenced by immunoSEQ multiplex PCR; TCRdb stores in-frame clones only, minus some. The sample shows about 140,000 clones, about 78% of them seen only once. This clone appeared a single time. Its antigen is currently unknown. Sequenced: PBMCs. The clonotype originates from a man aged 35-49 years in good health and CMV-seropositive.

The CDR3 loop reads CASSIGYSGGQETQYF. The CDR3 DNA follows: TGTGCCAGTAGTATAGGATATAGCGGGGGCCAGGAGACCCAGTACTTC. The chain is built from TRBV19 and TRBJ2-5; 9 bases map to TRBD2. CDR3 length: 16 residues. Germline V gene sequence: CDR1 LNHDA, CDR2 SQIVND (reference sequence). V shed 1 base, J shed 5 bases, and the junction held 8 bases outside the gene matches.